The following is a TCR beta chain sequence with its context. The data were taken from a study of blood T cell repertoires in COVID-19. TCRdb keeps only in-frame clones here, not all; method: immunoSEQ multiplex PCR. The table includes over 200,000 clones, 75% to 85% detected once. Sequencing input: peripheral blood. The TCR was taken from a woman in her thirties with COVID-19, enrolled during active disease.

CDR3 residues: CASSQADSYEQYF. The DNA for the CDR3 is TGCGCCAGCAGCCAGGCGGATTCCTACGAGCAGTACTTC. The rearrangement uses TRBV4-1 and TRBJ2-7; D gene unclear. The length of the CDR3 is 13 residues. Germline values: CDR1 MGHRA, CDR2 YSYEKL. Trimming shortened V by 3 bases and J by 1 base, and 7 bases separated the two germline ends.